Presented here are 3 T cell receptor beta chains from one specimen sequenced in a study of blood T cell repertoires in COVID-19. Produced via immunoSEQ multiplex PCR; TCRdb's table is partial and in-frame only. The profile shows 260,000 or so clones, around four fifths of them singletons. The sequenced material came from peripheral blood. These receptors all stem from a man older than 75 with acute or convalescent COVID-19.

The V gene is TRBV11-2, the J gene TRBJ1-1; tentative D call: TRBD1 (6 bases). The CDR3 loop spans 15 amino acids. CDR1 and CDR2 (germline): SGHAT, FQNNGV. Trimming left V 3 bases short and J 2 bases short, with 13 bases between. The CDR3 bases are TGTGCCAGCAGCTTCCTACAGGGCTTTAACACTGAAGCTTTCTTT. Its translation: CASSFLQGFNTEAFF.

DNA for the CDR3: TGCGCCAGCAGCGAGTCAGGAGGTTCACCCCTCCACTTT. Its protein product is CASSESGGSPLHF. The chain couples TRBV5-1 to TRBJ1-6; D is unclear. The ends were cut back, 4 bases at V and 9 bases at J, with 11 bases in the middle. Germline values: CDR1 SGHRS, CDR2 YFSETQ. This CDR3 comprises 13 residues.

The chain has TRBV5-8 and TRBJ1-5; 8 nucleotides align to TRBD1. The V gene's germline CDR1 is SGHTS and CDR2 YDEGEE. The CDR3 totals 15 residues. The trim removed 4 bases at V and 0 bases at J, leaving 3 bases unmatched. For the CDR3, the DNA is TGTGCCAGCAGCAGGACAGGGAATAGCAATCAGCCCCAGCATTTT. Amino acid sequence: CASSRTGNSNQPQHF.